The rows below give T cell receptor beta chains drawn from one sample of a study of beta chain features in type 1 diabetes. Some clones are missing from TCRdb's copy, which holds only in-frame ones; the method was immunoSEQ multiplex PCR. The sample includes 600,000 or so clones, 12% seen only once; the top ten take around 0.12%. Sequencing was carried out using naive CD4+ T cells from blood. The source of these receptors is a man aged 30-40 years with type 1 diabetes. CDR3s include the opening cysteine and the closing phenylalanine or tryptophan. A D gene is named only where the DNA matches it firmly. A clone size is listed for some rows: how often the clone was seen (once, few, many), or a class if it is expanded.

abundance: -; d_gene: TRBD1; v_gene: TRBV29-1; j_gene: TRBJ1-4; CDR3aa: CSVTGQGATNEKLFF; CDR3nt: TGCAGCGTTACTGGACAGGGAGCAACTAATGAAAAACTGTTTTTT
abundance: -; d_gene: -; v_gene: TRBV5-4; j_gene: TRBJ2-5; CDR3aa: CASSLLETQYF; CDR3nt: TGTGCCAGCAGCTTATTAGAGACCCAGTACTTC
abundance: -; d_gene: -; v_gene: TRBV11-2; j_gene: TRBJ2-1; CDR3aa: CASSLEVMRFGEARNNEQFF; CDR3nt: TGTGCCAGCAGCTTAGAAGTTATGAGGTTTGGGGAGGCCAGAAACAATGAGCAGTTCTTC
abundance: -; d_gene: -; v_gene: TRBV14; j_gene: TRBJ1-6; CDR3aa: CASSQVGRDSPLHF; CDR3nt: TGTGCCAGCAGCCAAGTTGGGAGGGATTCACCCCTCCACTTT
abundance: -; d_gene: TRBD1; v_gene: TRBV19; j_gene: TRBJ2-7; CDR3aa: CASSHERVTGTALSFGQYF; CDR3nt: TGTGCCAGTAGCCACGAGAGGGTTACCGGGACAGCACTCTCCTTCGGGCAGTACTTC
abundance: -; d_gene: -; v_gene: TRBV18; j_gene: TRBJ1-1; CDR3aa: CASSLEFNTEAFF; CDR3nt: TGTGCCAGCTCACTCGAGTTTAACACTGAAGCTTTCTTT
abundance: once; d_gene: -; v_gene: TRBV7-9; j_gene: TRBJ2-1; CDR3aa: CASSPSVASLSSYNEQFF; CDR3nt: TGTGCCAGCAGCCCATCCGTCGCTTCCCTAAGCTCCTACAATGAGCAGTTCTTC
abundance: -; d_gene: -; v_gene: TRBV11-3; j_gene: TRBJ1-1; CDR3aa: CASSLWRPTGNTEAFF; CDR3nt: TGTGCCAGCAGCTTGTGGAGGCCTACAGGGAACACTGAAGCTTTCTTT
abundance: -; d_gene: TRBD1; v_gene: TRBV18; j_gene: TRBJ2-6; CDR3aa: CASSPRDRSQGTEVLTF; CDR3nt: TGTGCCAGCTCCCCCCGGGACAGGTCACAGGGGACAGAGGTCCTGACTTTC
abundance: few; d_gene: TRBD2; v_gene: TRBV6-7; j_gene: TRBJ2-7; CDR3aa: CASRPSGGSYEQYF; CDR3nt: TGTGCCAGCAGGCCCTCCGGGGGGTCCTACGAGCAGTACTTC
abundance: -; d_gene: TRBD1; v_gene: TRBV7-9; j_gene: TRBJ1-2; CDR3aa: CASSLTRTGWGYTF; CDR3nt: TGTGCCAGCAGCCTAACCAGGACAGGGTGGGGCTACACCTTC
abundance: -; d_gene: TRBD1; v_gene: TRBV7-2; j_gene: TRBJ2-3; CDR3aa: CASSIPGQATDTQYF; CDR3nt: TGTGCCAGCAGCATCCCGGGACAGGCCACAGATACGCAGTATTTT
abundance: few; d_gene: -; v_gene: TRBV11-2; j_gene: TRBJ2-2; CDR3aa: CASSLRRTYGELFF; CDR3nt: TGTGCCAGCAGCCTTAGAAGGACCTACGGGGAGCTGTTTTTT
abundance: -; d_gene: -; v_gene: TRBV4-3; j_gene: TRBJ1-6; CDR3aa: CASSQEPRDSALHF; CDR3nt: TGCGCCAGCAGCCAAGAACCCAGGGACTCGGCCCTCCACTTT
abundance: few; d_gene: -; v_gene: TRBV29-1; j_gene: TRBJ1-2; CDR3aa: CSVGEDTNYGYTF; CDR3nt: TGCAGCGTTGGCGAGGATACTAACTATGGCTACACCTTC
abundance: -; d_gene: TRBD1; v_gene: TRBV7-2; j_gene: TRBJ1-5; CDR3aa: CASSSGQPNQPQHF; CDR3nt: TGTGCCAGCAGCTCGGGACAGCCAAATCAGCCCCAGCATTTT